These 3 T cell receptor beta chains came from one sample sequenced in a study of regulatory T cells in long-lasting Graves disease. Combining iRepertoire HTBI primers with Arm-PCR of CDR3 regions, the authors built TCR beta libraries. TCRdb redid the calling of the multiplex PCR reads with MiXCR, one entry per CDR3 protein. The table records 300,000 to 400,000 distinct CDR3 sequences, roughly 17% of them present only once. Time point meaning: newly diagnosed GD, antithyroid drugs for less than 3 months. RNA extracted from PBMCs served as the sequencing template. The same specimen was also included in a second study, on T cells in Graves' hyperthyroidism and ophthalmopathy.

Sequencing used peripheral blood mononuclear cells (PBMCs), obtained at new diagnosis, from a patient treated with antithyroid drugs. These receptor sequences come from a man aged 35 to 55 with Graves disease.

At least ten counts were recorded for this clonotype. The chain uses TRBV12-3 or TRBV12-4 and TRBJ2-7; possible D gene TRBD2, 7 bases. V was trimmed by 3 bases and J by 1 base, leaving 13 bases between them. The CDR3 sequence is 15 residues long. CDR3 sequence: CASSFGGGQSYEQYF. In nucleotides, the CDR3 is TGTGCCAGCAGTTTCGGCGGGGGACAATCCTACGAGCAGTACTTC.

This clonotype showed up many times. This chain joins TRBV2 and TRBJ2-5, with D perhaps matching TRBD2 (6 bases). Trimming stripped 6 bases from V and 5 bases from J, with 13 bases between. CDR3 length: 13 residues. Germline CDR1 reads SNHLY; CDR2 reads FYNNEI. CDR3 in amino acids: CASRLQGGETQYF. CDR3 sequence (DNA): TGTGCCAGCAGGTTACAAGGAGGGGAGACCCAGTACTTC.

The V call is TRBV12-3 or TRBV12-4, the J call TRBJ2-4, with no clear D. The CDR3 extends over 14 amino acids. Trimming cost V 2 bases and J 7 bases, with 12 bases left between them. This chain's CDR3 is CASSLNWIGNIQYF. The CDR3 DNA reads as TGTGCCAGCAGTTTAAACTGGATCGGGAACATTCAGTACTTC.